The clone carrying this TCR beta chain was observed a few times. The antigen is unknown. This sample was taken from a study of T cells in Graves' hyperthyroidism and ophthalmopathy. Points from the study as a whole: Most expanded thyroid clonotypes above 0.001 recurred in blood. Model-based prediction identified ophthalmopathy a median roughly six months prior to its onset.

The CDR3 regions of TCR beta were amplified from RNA transcripts. When the TCR CDR3 underwent first-round RT-PCR, the HTBI primer set was used. One entry per CDR3 protein results from TCRdb running MiXCR on the multiplex PCR reads. The repertoire holds about 380,000 distinct CDR3 sequences, with around an eighth as singletons. Patients were excluded because of uncontrolled infection, other autoimmune disease, pregnancy or lactation. V was trimmed by 7 bases and J by 3 bases, leaving 16 bases between them. CDR3 size: 15 residues. In germline, CDR1 is LNHDA, CDR2 SQIVND (reference sequence). Input material: blood. This chain joins TRBV19 and TRBJ1-5, with D perhaps matching TRBD1 (6 bases). The TCR comes from a young man with Graves' hyperthyroidism that later progressed to Graves' ophthalmopathy. CDR3 protein: CASTPMGGPNQPQHF. The CDR3 DNA is TGTGCCAGTACCCCAATGGGGGGCCCCAATCAGCCCCAGCATTTT.